Following are 31 T cell receptor beta chains from one sample sequenced in a study of T cell repertoires in cytomegalovirus infection. No antigens are known for them. In TCRdb, the reads were re-called with MiXCR into one record per CDR3 protein. This table has just under 500,000 distinct CDR3 sequences, about 33% appearing once. The source material was cultured PBMCs, sampled from culture after CMV antigen stimulation. These receptors all come from a human donor in good health (CMV status not recorded). Some clones in this sample may be carry-over from other donors' samples.

This chain uses TRBV28 with TRBJ1-5, with TRBD1 matching over 11 bases. With V trimmed by 5 bases and J by 7 bases, 7 bases remained unmatched. Germline V gene sequence: CDR1 MDHEN, CDR2 SYDVKM. This CDR3 region has 15 residues. CDR3 sequence reads: CASSPGTGGKQPQHF. In DNA, the CDR3 is TGTGCCAGCAGTCCTGGGACAGGGGGAAAACAGCCCCAGCATTTT.

This clonotype has only a few counts. The chain has TRBV6-1 and TRBJ2-3; no clear D gene. Germline CDR1 MNHNS, CDR2 SASEGT. V was clipped by 5 bases and J by 2 bases, with 17 bases between them. The CDR3 sequence is 16 residues long. The CDR3 DNA follows: TGTGCCAGCAGTTACCCGCTGGGCCTCCCCACAGATACGCAGTATTTT. Its protein product is CASSYPLGLPTDTQYF.

This clonotype was picked up a small number of times. CDR3 region: CASRTAGGAYNEQFF. As DNA, the CDR3 is TGTGCCAGCAGAACAGCAGGGGGGGCATACAATGAGCAGTTCTTC. V usage is TRBV7-2 and J usage is TRBJ2-1, with D perhaps given as TRBD1 or TRBD2 (7 bases each). Germline CDR1 and CDR2: SGHTA and FQGNSA. The V end was cut by 6 bases, the J end by 4 bases, with 16 bases between. This CDR3 comprises 15 residues.

The chain recombines TRBV4-1 with TRBJ2-1; TRBD2 matches 8 bases. This CDR3 is built from 18 residues. CDR1 MGHRA and CDR2 YSYEKL come from the germline V gene. J lost 8 bases, V lost 1 base, and 16 bases had no gene match. DNA of the CDR3: TGCGCCAGCAGCCAAGCAACCTTGGGTAATAGCGGGAATGATGAGCAGTTCTTC. This encodes CASSQATLGNSGNDEQFF.

The chain combines TRBV7-4 with TRBJ2-1; TRBD2 aligns across 12 bases. This CDR3 has 20 amino acids. CDR1 SGHVT and CDR2 SQSDAQ come from the germline V gene. V lost 5 bases and J lost 7; bases outside the gene matches: 21. CDR3 in amino acids: CASSIAPSGRDFRAANEQFF. Written as DNA, the CDR3 is TGTGCCAGCAGCATCGCGCCTAGCGGGAGGGATTTTAGGGCGGCGAATGAGCAGTTCTTC.

J is TRBJ2-3 and V is TRBV25-1; 8 nucleotides align to TRBD1. This CDR3 is built from 16 residues. The V gene's germline CDR1 is MGHDK and CDR2 SYGVNS. The ends lost 7 bases at V and 6 bases at J; junction bases unmatched: 15. CDR3 DNA sequence: TGTGCCAGCAATAGGGATCGACAGGGGCGGATGGATACGCAGTATTTT. Residues: CASNRDRQGRMDTQYF.

This clonotype came up a few times. The chain joins TRBV24-1 to TRBJ1-1; 7 positions agree with TRBD1. The germline V gene has CDR1 KGHDR and CDR2 SFDVKD. The CDR3 totals 19 residues. The junction had 27 bases not matched to a gene; V was cut back by 4 bases and J by 11 bases. In nucleotides, the CDR3 is TGTGCCACCAGTGACACCCGACAGGGAGCCTTTCCATTCCCCCCGCCGGCTTTCTTT. Protein: CATSDTRQGAFPFPPPAFF.

This clonotype was observed a handful of times. The chain joins TRBV10-3 to TRBJ2-1; 12 nucleotides match TRBD2. The V gene end was trimmed by 10 bases and the J gene end by 7 bases; junction bases not matched to a gene: 8. Looked up from germline, CDR1 is ENHRY and CDR2 is SYGVKD. The CDR3 is made up of 14 amino acids. CDR3 in amino acids: CATTTSGSVNEQFF. CDR3 nucleotide sequence: TGTGCCACCACGACTAGCGGGAGTGTAAATGAGCAGTTCTTC.

This sequence joins TRBV29-1 and TRBJ2-1, with TRBD1 identical over 7 bases. This CDR3 spans 14 amino acids. The germline V gene encodes CDR1 SQVTM and CDR2 ANQGSEA. With 6 bases clipped from V and 9 bases from J, the junction kept 14 bases outside the gene matches. The CDR3 is CSVSPGQGVGEQFF. In nucleotides, the CDR3 is TGCAGCGTCTCCCCGGGGCAGGGGGTCGGTGAGCAGTTCTTC.

V and J are TRBV6-1 and TRBJ2-7, with 10 bases fitting TRBD2. This CDR3 region has 14 residues. CDR1 is MNHNS, CDR2 SASEGT, per germline. Trimming took 4 bases from V and 1 from J; bases not matched to a gene: 1. The CDR3 nucleotides read TGTGCCAGCAGTGTACTAGCGGGGTCCTACGAGCAGTACTTC. It encodes CASSVLAGSYEQYF.

In its sample, this clonotype was seen a few times. The CDR3, as DNA: TGTGCCAGTGCCTGGCGAGCCTCCTACAATGAGCAGTTCTTC. Translating it yields CASAWRASYNEQFF. The chain joins TRBV19 to TRBJ2-1, with D unresolved. The CDR3 has 14 amino acids. The germline V gene has CDR1 LNHDA and CDR2 SQIVND (reference sequence). V lost 8 bases, J lost 0 bases, and 11 bases lay in between.

There are a few counts of this clonotype. The rearrangement links TRBV7-2 to TRBJ1-5; unclear D gene. V lost 2 bases and J lost 7, with 12 bases in between. CDR1 and CDR2 (germline): SGHTA, FQGNSA. The CDR3 runs 14 residues. The CDR3 sequence is CASSLSTAGQPQHF. As DNA, the CDR3 is TGTGCCAGCAGCTTATCGACTGCGGGGCAGCCCCAGCATTTT.

The chain links TRBV19 to TRBJ2-2; TRBD2 is a possible D gene (5 bases). V lost 3 bases and J 11 bases, leaving 13 bases between the germline ends. Germline V CDR1 and CDR2: LNHDA, SQIVND (reference sequence). The CDR3 is 13 amino acids. The CDR3 bases are TGTGCCAGTAGTATCGCCCCCCGGGGAGAGCTGTTTTTT. It is translated as CASSIAPRGELFF.

In its sample, this clonotype was seen a few times. The gene calls are TRBV7-6 and TRBJ2-7; possibly TRBD1 or TRBD2 for D (5 bases each). The CDR3 sequence is 15 residues long. With 7 bases removed from V and 6 bases from J, the gap between germline ends came to 22 bases. Germline V gene lookup returns CDR1 SGHVS and CDR2 FNYEAQ. CDR3 in DNA: TGTGCCAGCATATCCGGGACGGGCGGTTCGGGCGAGCAGTACTTC. This encodes CASISGTGGSGEQYF.

This clonotype was picked up one time. The rearrangement joins TRBV20-1 to TRBJ2-5, with D possibly matching TRBD1 (6 bases). This CDR3 contains 15 residues. Trimming pared 1 base from V and 4 bases from J, leaving 16 bases between. Germline CDR1 is DFQATT and CDR2 is SNEGSKA (reference sequence). The CDR3 DNA reads TGCAGTGCTAGAGGGATAAGGACAGTGGGAGAGACCCAGTACTTC. Its protein is CSARGIRTVGETQYF.

This clonotype was found many times. The chain carries TRBV7-2 and TRBJ2-3; 12 bases map to TRBD2. This CDR3 spans 17 amino acids. V dropped 5 bases and J dropped 9; count of bases not matched to a gene: 15. Germline V CDR1 and CDR2: SGHTA, FQGNSA. The CDR3 spells CASSPQRLAGVLSTQYF. CDR3 sequence (DNA): TGTGCCAGCAGCCCCCAAAGACTAGCGGGGGTCCTATCGACGCAGTATTTT.

The table lists this clonotype with a few counts. The genes are TRBV12-3 or TRBV12-4 and TRBJ1-5; D uncertain. This CDR3 spans 11 amino acids. V was cut by 8 bases and J by 5 bases, with 7 bases left in between. The CDR3 DNA reads TGTGCCAGCTCTATCGATCAGCCCCAGCATTTT. Translating it yields CASSIDQPQHF.

This clonotype was seen once. J is TRBJ1-1 and V is TRBV30; D unclear. Trimming cost V 2 bases and J 2 bases, with 3 bases left between them. Germline V gene sequence: CDR1 GTSNPN, CDR2 SVGIG (reference sequence). CDR3 size: 11 residues. The CDR3: CAWSINTEAFF. The CDR3 DNA reads as TGTGCCTGGAGTATAAACACTGAAGCTTTCTTT.

The chain recombines TRBV7-9 with TRBJ2-4; no firm D call. The germline CDR1 and CDR2 sequences are SEHNR and FQNEAQ (reference sequence). This CDR3 region has 15 residues. V was pared by 2 bases and J by 1 base, with 9 bases between. The CDR3 DNA is TGTGCCAGCAGCTTAATGGCAGCCGCCAAAAACATTCAGTACTTC. This gives the protein CASSLMAAAKNIQYF.

In this sample, this clonotype turned up a few times. V is TRBV11-2 and J is TRBJ2-1; D not resolved. This CDR3 has 12 residues. Deletions cut 5 bases from V and 7 bases from J, with 9 bases between. Germline-derived CDR1 and CDR2 are SGHAT and FQNNGV. The CDR3 DNA sequence: TGTGCCAGCAGCGCTCTCTATAATGAGCAGTTCTTC. Protein sequence: CASSALYNEQFF.

V is TRBV5-1 and J is TRBJ1-2, with a tentative D call TRBD1 (5 bases). The CDR3 has 15 amino acids. Trimming removed 3 bases from V and 8 bases from J, with 20 bases in between. CDR1 SGHRS and CDR2 YFSETQ come from the germline V gene. CDR3 amino acids: CASSSPGTPGWGYTF. The CDR3 DNA reads as TGCGCCAGCAGCTCCCCCGGGACCCCCGGTTGGGGCTACACCTTC.

This chain joins TRBV9 and TRBJ2-3; TRBD1 aligns across 7 bases. The V segment lost 0 bases and the J segment 1 base; nucleotides outside the gene matches: 2. CDR1 is SGDLS and CDR2 is YYNGEE in the germline V gene. This CDR3 is built from 15 residues. CDR3 DNA sequence: TGTGCCAGCAGCGTAGCTACAGGGGGCACAGATACGCAGTATTTT. It yields the protein CASSVATGGTDTQYF.

This clonotype came up once. The chain combines TRBV28 with TRBJ1-1; 8 bases match TRBD1. V was pared by 4 bases and J by 7 bases, with 20 bases of the junction left unmatched. The CDR3 loop spans 18 amino acids. CDR1 and CDR2 (germline): MDHEN, SYDVKM. The CDR3 sequence is CASSSRGRWIFQRGEAFF. CDR3 DNA: TGTGCCAGCAGTTCCAGGGGGCGCTGGATATTTCAACGAGGTGAAGCTTTCTTT.

The V gene is TRBV29-1, the J gene TRBJ2-1, with TRBD2 matching over 16 bases. The germline gives CDR1 SQVTM, CDR2 ANQGSEA. The length of the CDR3 is 13 residues. CDR3 sequence reads: CGGGLAGGVEQFF. CDR3 DNA: TGCGGTGGGGGACTAGCGGGAGGGGTAGAGCAGTTCTTC.

The chain couples TRBV20-1 to TRBJ2-1; the D gene is possibly TRBD1 (6 bases). The germline V gene has CDR1 DFQATT and CDR2 SNEGSKA (reference sequence). The CDR3 consists of 14 residues. The CDR3 reads CAGYGPEQGKEQFF. The DNA of the CDR3 is TGCGCTGGCTACGGACCCGAACAGGGAAAGGAGCAGTTCTTC.

The rearrangement joins TRBV10-2 to TRBJ2-6; D is undetermined. Per germline, CDR1 WSHSY and CDR2 SAAADI. V was trimmed by 5 bases and J by 1 base, leaving 6 bases between them. The CDR3 runs 14 residues. CDR3 sequence reads: CASSSTSGANVLTF. The CDR3 DNA sequence: TGCGCCAGCAGTTCGACATCTGGGGCCAACGTCCTGACTTTC.

This clonotype was observed a handful of times. The V and J genes are TRBV28 and TRBJ1-3; D is uncertain. There are 13 residues in the CDR3. The V end lost 5 bases, the J end lost 2 bases, and 7 bases lay between the germline ends. Germline-derived CDR1 and CDR2 are MDHEN and SYDVKM. CDR3 amino acids: CASSLTAGNTIYF. The CDR3 DNA is TGTGCCAGCAGTCTCACAGCTGGAAACACCATATATTTT.

This chain links TRBV11-2 with TRBJ1-2; D call uncertain. The CDR3 is made up of 14 amino acids. Trimming took 0 bases from V and 7 from J, leaving 12 bases between them. Germline CDR1 and CDR2: SGHAT and FQNNGV. CDR3 bases: TGTGCCAGCAGCTTAGATCCCTCTCGACCTGGCTACACCTTC. Residues: CASSLDPSRPGYTF.

The genes are TRBV7-3 and TRBJ1-2; D is unresolved. This CDR3 is built from 12 residues. Trimming removed 3 bases from V and 6 bases from J, with 8 bases in between. Germline CDR1 reads SGHTA; CDR2 reads FQGTGA. The CDR3 spells CASSFLTDGYTF. CDR3 DNA sequence: TGTGCCAGCAGCTTCTTGACGGATGGCTACACCTTC.

The J gene is TRBJ2-7, the V gene TRBV6-2 or TRBV6-3, with 7 bases that match TRBD2. This CDR3 comprises 15 residues. Germline assignment: CDR1 MNHEY and CDR2 SVGEGT. With V trimmed by 5 bases and J by 3 bases, 10 bases remained unmatched. The CDR3 DNA is TGTGCCAGCAGTACCCCTCCAGGACTAGACTACGAGCAGTACGTC. This encodes CASSTPPGLDYEQYV.

The chain recombines TRBV10-3 with TRBJ2-3; the match to TRBD2 covers 7 bases. J gave up 6 bases and V 4 bases, and 13 bases lay outside the gene matches. The V gene's germline CDR1 is ENHRY and CDR2 SYGVKD. The CDR3 consists of 16 residues. CDR3 sequence reads: CAISGGSGRLSDTQYF. CDR3 in DNA: TGTGCCATCAGTGGTGGTAGCGGGCGGCTATCGGATACGCAGTATTTT.